Listed below are T cell receptor beta chains from one sample, sequenced in a study of monozygotic twins with inflammatory bowel disease. After re-calling the 5' RACE reads, TCRdb lists one entry per CDR3 protein, DNA absent. In total, the table holds nearly 450,000 distinct CDR3 sequences. Sequenced sample: blood. Source of these receptors: a human donor with ulcerative colitis or Crohn's disease, or a healthy co-twin of an affected twin (not recorded which). Both conserved end residues are part of each CDR3.

cdr3_aa: CASSLGGWSSPQESYEQYF
v_call: TRBV13
j_call: TRBJ2-7

cdr3_aa: CASSSTSGLAGGSNEQFF
v_call: TRBV5-1
j_call: TRBJ2-1

cdr3_aa: CSAGGQGNQPQHF
v_call: TRBV20-1
j_call: TRBJ1-5

cdr3_aa: CASSIGRFNTGELFF
v_call: TRBV19
j_call: TRBJ2-2

cdr3_aa: CASSTGQVMNTEAFF
v_call: TRBV19
j_call: TRBJ1-1

cdr3_aa: CASSLAFGTVTDTQYF
v_call: TRBV5-1
j_call: TRBJ2-3

cdr3_aa: CASSPAEYREGEQYF
v_call: TRBV18
j_call: TRBJ2-7

cdr3_aa: CASSKTGVEWVVETQYF
v_call: TRBV3-1
j_call: TRBJ2-5

cdr3_aa: CSARLQTGAGELFF
v_call: TRBV20-1
j_call: TRBJ2-2

cdr3_aa: CAIKISGGPGETQYF
v_call: TRBV10-3
j_call: TRBJ2-5

cdr3_aa: CASSSTPSGGSYEQYF
v_call: TRBV5-1
j_call: TRBJ2-7

cdr3_aa: CASSHGLAGIYEQYF
v_call: TRBV5-4
j_call: TRBJ2-7

cdr3_aa: CASSGPSGAMGTEASF
v_call: TRBV5-5
j_call: TRBJ1-1

cdr3_aa: CASSRQADTGELFF
v_call: TRBV18
j_call: TRBJ2-2

cdr3_aa: CSVGRAEETQYF
v_call: TRBV29-1
j_call: TRBJ2-5

cdr3_aa: CASSLGTGVQYGYTF
v_call: TRBV11-2
j_call: TRBJ1-2

cdr3_aa: CASSERGTAINQPQHF
v_call: TRBV2
j_call: TRBJ1-5

cdr3_aa: CASSSQGQETQYF
v_call: TRBV7-3
j_call: TRBJ2-5

cdr3_aa: CASSSRGVETQYF
v_call: TRBV5-6
j_call: TRBJ2-5

cdr3_aa: CASSLGQGSSGSGCTF
v_call: TRBV5-1
j_call: TRBJ1-2

cdr3_aa: CASSQSGTSWVHEQFF
v_call: TRBV6-2/TRBV6-3
j_call: TRBJ2-1

cdr3_aa: CASSIKVWEAQHF
v_call: TRBV19
j_call: TRBJ1-5

cdr3_aa: CASSLEGGDLYTQYF
v_call: TRBV12-3/TRBV12-4
j_call: TRBJ2-3

cdr3_aa: CASSSPGGSTDTQYF
v_call: TRBV11-2
j_call: TRBJ2-3

cdr3_aa: CASSFDSEAFF
v_call: TRBV5-6
j_call: TRBJ1-1